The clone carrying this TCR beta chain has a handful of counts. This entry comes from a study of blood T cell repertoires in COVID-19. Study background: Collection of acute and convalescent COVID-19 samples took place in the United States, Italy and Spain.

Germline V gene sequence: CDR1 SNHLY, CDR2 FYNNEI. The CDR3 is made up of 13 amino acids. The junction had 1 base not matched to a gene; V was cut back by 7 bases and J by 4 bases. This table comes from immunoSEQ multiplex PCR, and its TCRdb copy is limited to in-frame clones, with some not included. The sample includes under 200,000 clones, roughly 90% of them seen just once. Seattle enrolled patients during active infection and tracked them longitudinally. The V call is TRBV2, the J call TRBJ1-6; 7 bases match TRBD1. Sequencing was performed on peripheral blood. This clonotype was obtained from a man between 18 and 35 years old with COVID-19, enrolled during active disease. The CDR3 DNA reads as TGTGCCAGCACGACAGGGTATAATTCACCCCTCCACTTT. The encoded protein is CASTTGYNSPLHF.